The rows below give T cell receptor beta chains drawn from one sample of a study of T cells in Graves' hyperthyroidism and ophthalmopathy. One entry per CDR3 protein results from TCRdb running MiXCR on the multiplex PCR reads. The sample lists 480,000 or so distinct CDR3 sequences; about 45% were seen once. Sequencing was done on a sample of peripheral blood or thyroid tissue (not recorded which). These receptors originate from an adult woman with Graves' disease, either hyperthyroidism or ophthalmopathy (not recorded which). Both conserved end residues are part of each CDR3. A D gene is named only where the DNA matches it firmly. Clone size appears in some rows only: once, few, many, or a class for an expanded clone.

v_gene	len	j_gene	abundance	d_gene	CDR3aa	CDR3nt
TRBV10-3	15	TRBJ2-7	-	-	CASSARTYTSRDFLF	TGTGCCAGCAGTGCCCGAACCTATACTTCACGGGACTTCCTCTTC
TRBV24-1	14	TRBJ2-7	-	-	CATSEHGPSGEQYF	TGTGCCACCAGTGAACATGGACCCAGCGGCGAGCAGTACTTC
TRBV7-2	14	TRBJ1-6	-	-	CASASFALGSPLHF	TGTGCCAGCGCCAGCTTTGCTCTTGGGTCACCCCTCCACTTT
TRBV20-1	15	TRBJ1-4	-	-	CSAREGRGWGEKLFF	TGCAGTGCTAGAGAGGGAAGGGGTTGGGGTGAAAAACTGTTTTTT
TRBV7-9	18	TRBJ2-7	many	-	CASSSRRVGRDSAYEQYF	TGTGCCAGCAGCTCACGTAGGGTGGGCAGGGACTCCGCCTACGAGCAGTACTTC
TRBV7-2	16	TRBJ2-2	many	-	CASSPWVAANTGELFF	TGTGCCAGCAGCCCTTGGGTAGCCGCGAACACCGGGGAGCTGTTTTTT
TRBV15	14	TRBJ1-2	few	TRBD1	CATSREDRIYGYTF	TGTGCCACCAGCAGAGAGGACAGGATCTATGGCTACACCTTC
TRBV10-3	11	TRBJ1-4	-	-	CAIRDGRELFF	TGTGCCATCAGGGACGGACGGGAACTGTTTTTT
TRBV7-2	16	TRBJ1-1	-	TRBD1	CASSPSRWAGGTEAFF	TGTGCCAGCAGCCCTAGTCGGTGGGCAGGGGGCACTGAAGCTTTCTTT
TRBV2	14	TRBJ1-4	-	TRBD1	CASRRGQGSEKLFF	TGCGCCAGCAGGAGGGGACAGGGGAGTGAAAAACTGTTTTTT
TRBV29-1	12	TRBJ2-7	many	-	CSVTEGSYEQYF	TGCAGCGTTACCGAGGGCTCCTACGAGCAGTACTTC
TRBV7-9	15	TRBJ1-3	few	-	CASSLSGAGGNTIYF	TGTGCCAGCAGCTTGTCTGGGGCCGGTGGAAACACCATATATTTT
TRBV10-3	15	TRBJ2-1	-	TRBD2	CATSSGLAGVNEQFF	TGTGCCACCTCATCAGGACTAGCGGGAGTGAATGAGCAGTTCTTC
TRBV2	13	TRBJ2-2	few	-	CASSKEGTGELFF	TGTGCCAGCAGCAAAGAGGGCACCGGGGAGCTGTTTTTT
TRBV29-1	13	TRBJ1-3	once	-	CSVVVYSGNTIYF	TGCAGCGTTGTCGTCTACTCTGGAAACACCATATATTTT
TRBV12-3/TRBV12-4	15	TRBJ1-3	many	-	CASSPTGRSGNTIYF	TGTGCCAGCAGTCCTACAGGGCGCTCTGGAAACACCATATATTTT
TRBV5-6	14	TRBJ1-2	many	TRBD1	CASSVDRAFAGYTF	TGTGCCAGCAGCGTGGACAGGGCCTTCGCTGGCTACACCTTC
TRBV9	14	TRBJ2-5	-	-	CASSVSRTGGTQYF	TGTGCCAGCAGCGTCTCCCGTACCGGGGGAACCCAGTACTTC
TRBV10-3	16	TRBJ1-3	once	-	CASSEWTPSSGNTIYF	TGTGCCAGCAGTGAATGGACGCCTTCATCTGGAAACACCATATATTTT
TRBV2	13	TRBJ1-2	-	-	CASSQRQSSGYTF	TGTGCCAGCAGTCAACGACAGAGCTCTGGCTACACCTTC
TRBV6-5	14	TRBJ1-2	many	-	CASNYAGPREGYTF	TGTGCCAGCAACTACGCCGGGCCGAGAGAGGGCTACACCTTC
TRBV7-9	15	TRBJ1-6	-	TRBD1	CASSTDRGGGSPLHF	TGTGCCAGCAGCACAGACAGGGGCGGTGGTTCACCCCTCCACTTT
TRBV9	18	TRBJ1-6	-	-	CTSSVGAGATGRNSPLHF	TGTACCAGCAGCGTAGGCGCCGGAGCGACAGGCCGGAATTCACCCCTCCACTTT